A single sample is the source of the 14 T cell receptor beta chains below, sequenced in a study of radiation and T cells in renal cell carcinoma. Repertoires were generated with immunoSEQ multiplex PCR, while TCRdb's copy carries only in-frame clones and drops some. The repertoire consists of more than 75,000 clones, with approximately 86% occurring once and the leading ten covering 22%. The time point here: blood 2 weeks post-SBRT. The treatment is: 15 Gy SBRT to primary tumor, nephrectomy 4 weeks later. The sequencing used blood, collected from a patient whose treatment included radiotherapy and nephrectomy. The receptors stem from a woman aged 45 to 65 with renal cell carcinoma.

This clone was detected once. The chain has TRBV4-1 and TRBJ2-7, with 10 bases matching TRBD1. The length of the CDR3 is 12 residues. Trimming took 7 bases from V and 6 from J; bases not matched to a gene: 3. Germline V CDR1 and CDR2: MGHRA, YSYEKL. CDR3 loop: CASTGTGVEQYF. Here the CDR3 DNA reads TGCGCCAGCACCGGGACAGGGGTCGAGCAGTACTTC.

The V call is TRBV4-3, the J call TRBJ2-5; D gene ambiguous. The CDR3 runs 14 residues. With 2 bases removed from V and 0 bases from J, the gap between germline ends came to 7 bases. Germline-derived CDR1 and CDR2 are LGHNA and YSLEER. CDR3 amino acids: CASSQRLDQETQYF. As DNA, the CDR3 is TGCGCCAGCAGCCAAAGACTGGACCAAGAGACCCAGTACTTC.

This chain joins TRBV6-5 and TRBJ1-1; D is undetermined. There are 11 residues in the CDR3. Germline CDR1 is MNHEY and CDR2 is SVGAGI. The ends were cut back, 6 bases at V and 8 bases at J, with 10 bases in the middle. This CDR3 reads CASSRGPEAFF. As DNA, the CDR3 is TGTGCCAGCAGCCGAGGGCCAGAAGCTTTCTTT.

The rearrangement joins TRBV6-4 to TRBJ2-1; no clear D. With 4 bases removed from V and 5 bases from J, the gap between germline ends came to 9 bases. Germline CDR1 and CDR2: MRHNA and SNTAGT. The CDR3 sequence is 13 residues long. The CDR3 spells CASSVGIHNEQFF. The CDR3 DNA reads TGTGCCAGCAGTGTAGGGATACACAATGAGCAGTTCTTC.

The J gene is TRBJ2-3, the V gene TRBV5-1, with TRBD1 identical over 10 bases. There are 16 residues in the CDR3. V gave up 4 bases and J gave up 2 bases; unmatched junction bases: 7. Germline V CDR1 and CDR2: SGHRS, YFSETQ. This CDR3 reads CASSVSGTGATDTQYF. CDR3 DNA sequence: TGCGCCAGCAGCGTCTCCGGGACAGGGGCCACAGATACGCAGTATTTT.

CDR3 nucleotides: TGTGCCAGCAGTTTTGCAGGGTGGGAGGGGAACACTGAAGCTTTCTTT. Translating it yields CASSFAGWEGNTEAFF. The V gene is TRBV28, the J gene TRBJ1-1; tentative D call: TRBD1 (5 bases). The CDR3 has 16 amino acids. Trimming stripped 3 bases from V and 1 base from J, with 15 bases between. Germline V CDR1 and CDR2: MDHEN, SYDVKM.

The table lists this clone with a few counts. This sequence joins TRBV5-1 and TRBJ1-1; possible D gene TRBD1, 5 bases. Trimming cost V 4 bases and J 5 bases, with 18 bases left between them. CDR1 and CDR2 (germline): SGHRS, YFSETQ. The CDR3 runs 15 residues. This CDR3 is CASSAPGIELTEAFF. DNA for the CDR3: TGCGCCAGCAGCGCCCCAGGGATTGAGTTGACTGAAGCTTTCTTT.

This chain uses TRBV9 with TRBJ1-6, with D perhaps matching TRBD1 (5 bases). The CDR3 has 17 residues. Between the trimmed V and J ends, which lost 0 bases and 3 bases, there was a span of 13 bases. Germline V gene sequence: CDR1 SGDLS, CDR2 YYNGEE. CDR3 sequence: CASSVGSGTGYNSPLHF. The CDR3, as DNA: TGTGCCAGCAGCGTAGGGTCAGGGACGGGCTATAATTCACCCCTCCACTTT. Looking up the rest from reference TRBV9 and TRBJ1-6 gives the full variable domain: DSGVTQTPKHLITATGQRVTLRCSPRSGDLSVYWYQQSLDQGLQFLIQYYNGEERAKGNILERFSAQQFPDLHSELNLSSLELGDSALYFCASSVGSGTGYNSPLHFGNGTRLTVT.

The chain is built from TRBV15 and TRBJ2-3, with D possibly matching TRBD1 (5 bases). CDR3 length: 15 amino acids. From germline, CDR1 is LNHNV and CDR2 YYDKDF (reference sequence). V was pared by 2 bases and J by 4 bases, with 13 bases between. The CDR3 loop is CATSRPRLRADTQYF. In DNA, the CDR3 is TGTGCCACCAGCAGACCTAGACTCAGGGCAGATACGCAGTATTTT.

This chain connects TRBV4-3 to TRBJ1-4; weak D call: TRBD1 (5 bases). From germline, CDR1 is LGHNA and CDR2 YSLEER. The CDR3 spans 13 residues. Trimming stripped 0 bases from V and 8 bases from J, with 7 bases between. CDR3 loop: CASSQDHREKLFF. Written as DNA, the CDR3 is TGCGCCAGCAGCCAAGATCACAGGGAAAAACTGTTTTTT.

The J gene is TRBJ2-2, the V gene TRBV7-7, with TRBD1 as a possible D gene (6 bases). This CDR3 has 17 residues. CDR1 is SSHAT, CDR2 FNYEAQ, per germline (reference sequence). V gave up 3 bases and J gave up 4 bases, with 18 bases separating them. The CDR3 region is CASSFWTASGSTGELFF. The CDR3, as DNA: TGTGCCAGCAGCTTCTGGACAGCCTCCGGTTCCACCGGGGAGCTGTTTTTT.

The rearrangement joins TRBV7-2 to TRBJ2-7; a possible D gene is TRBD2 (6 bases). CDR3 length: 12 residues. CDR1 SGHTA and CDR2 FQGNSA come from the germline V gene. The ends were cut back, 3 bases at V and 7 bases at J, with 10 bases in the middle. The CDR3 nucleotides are TGTGCCAGCAGCTTGAGTGCGGGAGAGCAGTACTTC. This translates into CASSLSAGEQYF.

This CDR3 reads CASSPLGGAGANVLTF. As DNA, the CDR3 is TGTGCCAGCAGTCCCTTGGGGGGAGCTGGGGCCAACGTCCTGACTTTC. The rearrangement links TRBV28 to TRBJ2-6; D may be TRBD2 (6 bases). The CDR3 length is 16 residues. Germline CDR1 reads MDHEN; CDR2 reads SYDVKM. The V end lost 5 bases, the J end lost 2 bases, and 13 bases lay between the germline ends.

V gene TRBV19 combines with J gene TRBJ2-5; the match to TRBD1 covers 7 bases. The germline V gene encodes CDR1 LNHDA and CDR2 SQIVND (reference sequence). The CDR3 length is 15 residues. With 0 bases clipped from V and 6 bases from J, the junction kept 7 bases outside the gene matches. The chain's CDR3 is CASSIDLGQFQTQYF. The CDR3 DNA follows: TGTGCCAGTAGTATAGATCTGGGACAGTTCCAGACCCAGTACTTC.